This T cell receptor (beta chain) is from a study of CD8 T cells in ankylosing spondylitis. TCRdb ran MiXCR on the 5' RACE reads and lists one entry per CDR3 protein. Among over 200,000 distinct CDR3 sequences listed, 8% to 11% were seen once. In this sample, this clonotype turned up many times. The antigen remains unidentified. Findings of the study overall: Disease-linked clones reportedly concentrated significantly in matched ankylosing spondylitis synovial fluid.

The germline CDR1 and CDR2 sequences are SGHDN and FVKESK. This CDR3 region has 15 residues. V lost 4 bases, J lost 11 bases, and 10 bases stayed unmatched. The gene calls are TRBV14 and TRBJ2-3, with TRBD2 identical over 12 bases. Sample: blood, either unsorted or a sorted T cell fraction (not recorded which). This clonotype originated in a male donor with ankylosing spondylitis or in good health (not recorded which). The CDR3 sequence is CASSPGLAGLGEQYF. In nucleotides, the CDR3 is TGTGCCAGCAGCCCCGGACTAGCGGGGCTGGGGGAGCAGTATTTT.